This TCR beta chain comes out of a study of blood T cell repertoires in COVID-19 (dated by TCRdb to 2020 to 2022). Some background on the complete study: The collaborator samples originated in the United States, Italy and Spain and spanned the acute and convalescent phases of COVID-19. The material from the prospective study consisted of cDNA or gDNA derived from T cells, B-cell-depleted T cells, or PBMCs. Subjects who had been exposed to COVID-19, were actively infected with it, or had recovered from it provided the deeply sampled blood TCRbeta repertoires that made up the dataset. The repertoires were made available in a free public database intended to serve as a resource for research on the immune response to SARS-CoV-2. Samples were obtained from the ongoing ImmuneRACE study (first 160 participants) and from 950 to 1,500 subjects provided by 6 global collaborators. A de-identified subject ID, COVID-19 status, age in years and sex were almost always included in the sample metadata. HLA class I and class II types, where available, came from metadata supplied by the sample provider rather than from assay-based typing. Overall study outcomes, separate from this receptor: The quantity of clinical and demographic metadata differed by source and by participant and was supplied without curation.

For this clone: No antigen is known for it. No much larger clone is present one base from it, and per-base qualities are unavailable.

CDR1 and CDR2 are drawn from the germline V gene: MNHEY, SVGAGI. Spanning cysteine to phenylalanine, the CDR3 consists of 10 amino acids. Only the CDR3 part of the read is kept: 30 bases, read in frame from the first base. V is shortened by 6 bases, J by 6 bases, and the region joining them spans 5 bases. One collaborating source in Seattle enrolled patients while the patients were actively infected and followed the patients over time throughout the course of disease. The collaborating institutions used their own protocols to collect whole blood in K2EDTA tubes. For TCRbeta analysis, collaborators shipped samples as frozen whole blood, isolated PBMCs, or DNA extracted from either of those sample types. TCRbeta CDR3 regions were amplified from genomic DNA using the immunoSEQ Assay, a bias-controlled multiplex PCR. In the authors' own workflow: Nucleated cell counts per sample were estimated from amplification of reference gene primers within the assay. Sequence reads were collapsed and filtered to measure the absolute abundance of every unique TCRbeta CDR3 rearrangement. For each sample, productive Simpson clonality was calculated as the square root of Simpson's diversity index across productive rearrangements. The clones in this table, taken by TCRdb from immuneACCESS, are in-frame only. Not every clone is retained; where verified, under half of the shortfall comes from an unresolved V gene, and the cause of the rest is unknown. That table is the source of V, J and clone size, and D and trimming were worked out from the DNA. This sample holds about 480,000 clones; 80% to 90% were observed only once. Together, the top ten hold 0.8% to 0.9% of the sample.

The source of this sequence is a man younger than 30 with COVID-19, enrolled during active disease. Recombination linked TRBV6-5 to TRBJ1-2, with no confidently assigned D gene. Input material: peripheral blood. The base sequence is TGTGCCAGCAGCCGCGATGGCTACACCTTC. It encodes CASSRDGYTF.